This T cell receptor beta chain is drawn from a study of lymphopenia after photon versus proton radiotherapy. The study's findings and limits: In patients who died, overall survival fell as post-nadir TCR diversity dropped more.

About this clone: Its specificity is unknown.

Repertoires were generated with immunoSEQ multiplex PCR, while TCRdb's copy carries only in-frame clones and drops some. The sample consists of tens of thousands of clones, less than 85% of them appearing once. Looked up from germline, CDR1 is MNHNY and CDR2 is SVGAGI (reference sequence). The ends lost 0 bases at V and 4 bases at J; junction bases unmatched: 7. This CDR3 contains 16 residues. The J gene is TRBJ2-7, the V gene TRBV6-6, with TRBD1 matching over 9 bases. The specimen was peripheral blood, collected from a patient treated with proton-based radiotherapy. This sequence originates from a man in his sixties with pancreatic cancer. The CDR3, as DNA: TGTGCCAGCAGTTACTCAAGGTGGGGACAGGGTTACGAGCAGTACTTC. Amino acids: CASSYSRWGQGYEQYF.